Shown below are 25 T cell receptor beta chains from a single sample sequenced in a study of T-cell memory formation after mild COVID-19. TCRdb passed the 5' RACE reads through MiXCR, listing each CDR3 protein once. Altogether about 440,000 distinct CDR3 sequences are present, about 20% being singletons, with the ten largest covering 8.4%. Sequenced input: PBMCs or a T cell subset sorted from them (not recorded which). The receptors shown here come from an adult woman who had mild COVID-19 (a few samples of this study predate the infection). Cell type and time point are not known.

This clonotype has a handful of counts. The chain recombines TRBV7-8 with TRBJ2-7, with D unresolved. CDR1 and CDR2 (germline): SGHVS, FQNEAQ. Deletions cut 5 bases from V and 1 base from J, with 9 bases between. The length of the CDR3 is 13 residues. CDR3 coding DNA: TGTGCCAGCAGCCCCCGGGCTTCCTACGAGCAGTACTTC. Encoded protein: CASSPRASYEQYF.

This clonotype was counted between two and nine times. This chain uses TRBV3-1 with TRBJ1-5, with 12 bases identical to TRBD1. The CDR3 is made up of 15 amino acids. Germline-derived CDR1 and CDR2 are LGHDT and YNNKEL (reference sequence). V shed 5 bases and J 7 bases; nucleotides not matched to a gene: 6. The CDR3 loop is CASSWGQGARQPQHF. CDR3 DNA: TGTGCCAGCAGCTGGGGACAGGGGGCGAGGCAGCCCCAGCATTTT.

This clonotype was picked up a small number of times. The chain combines TRBV6-2 or TRBV6-3 with TRBJ1-5; the D gene is possibly TRBD1 (5 bases). The CDR3 contains 15 residues. Trimming removed 2 bases from V and 1 base from J, with 9 bases in between. The germline gives CDR1 MNHEY, CDR2 SVGEGT. The CDR3 loop reads CASSYPGNSNQPQHF. In nucleotides, the CDR3 is TGTGCCAGCAGTTACCCAGGGAACAGCAATCAGCCCCAGCATTTT.

The V and J genes are TRBV12-3 or TRBV12-4 and TRBJ1-6; no reliable D call. The V gene lost 2 bases and the J gene lost 10 bases, with 18 bases spanning the gap. There are 16 residues in the CDR3. The chain's CDR3 is CASSLFSGERVSPLHF. CDR3 bases: TGTGCCAGCAGTTTATTTTCGGGAGAACGTGTCTCACCCCTCCACTTT.

This clonotype was seen a handful of times. This chain uses TRBV4-3 with TRBJ2-7, with 14 bases fitting TRBD2. The CDR3 contains 17 residues. V lost 2 bases and J lost 3; bases outside the gene matches: 6. CDR1 is LGHNA, CDR2 YSLEER, per germline. In nucleotides, the CDR3 is TGCGCCAGCAGCCAAACCGGGACTAGCGGGGGACTCTACGAGCAGTACTTC. The encoded protein is CASSQTGTSGGLYEQYF.

The V gene is TRBV6-6, the J gene TRBJ2-7; D not certain. Germline V gene lookup returns CDR1 MNHNY and CDR2 SVGAGI (reference sequence). V lost 8 bases and J 2 bases, leaving 19 bases between the germline ends. This CDR3 has 15 residues. CDR3 nucleotide sequence: TGTGCCAGCCGCCCTAAAGGCGGTTGGGCCTACGAGCAGTACTTC. Protein: CASRPKGGWAYEQYF.

V and J are TRBV4-2 and TRBJ2-1; D possibly corresponds to TRBD1 (8 bases). CDR3 length equals 16 residues. V was trimmed by 3 bases and J by 3 bases, leaving 15 bases between them. Germline CDR1 is LGHNA and CDR2 is YNFKEQ. The CDR3 DNA is TGTGCCAGCAGCCAGGCTACAGGGGGGGGCTACAATGAGCAGTTCTTC. Its translation: CASSQATGGGYNEQFF.

This clonotype was detected a few times. The V and J genes are TRBV7-9 and TRBJ2-5, with 8 nucleotides matching TRBD2. The V gene's germline CDR1 is SEHNR and CDR2 FQNEAQ (reference sequence). CDR3 length: 16 amino acids. V gave up 4 bases and J gave up 4 bases; unmatched junction bases: 11. CDR3 in DNA: TGTGCCAGCAGCTATACCGGGACTAGGCCCCGAGAGACCCAGTACTTC. This codes for CASSYTGTRPRETQYF.

The chain has TRBV14 and TRBJ2-3, with unresolved D. V lost 0 bases and J 5 bases, leaving 6 bases between the germline ends. The CDR3 spans 13 residues. Germline V gene lookup returns CDR1 SGHDN and CDR2 FVKESK. The CDR3 region is CASSQDLIDTQYF. The DNA of the CDR3 is TGTGCCAGCAGCCAAGATCTAATAGATACGCAGTATTTT.

The rearrangement uses TRBV29-1 and TRBJ1-1; maybe TRBD1 (5 bases). The CDR3 totals 15 residues. From germline, CDR1 is SQVTM and CDR2 ANQGSEA. As DNA, the CDR3 is TGCAGTAACGCGGGGCAGGGAGGCCTGAACACTGAAGCTTTCTTT. Translated: CSNAGQGGLNTEAFF.

DNA of the CDR3: TGTGCCAGCAGCTTAGTTCGACAGGGAGTCTCTGAAGCTTTCTTT. As protein: CASSLVRQGVSEAFF. The rearrangement links TRBV11-2 to TRBJ1-1; 7 bases map to TRBD1. With 1 base clipped from V and 6 bases from J, the junction kept 8 bases outside the gene matches. Germline values: CDR1 SGHAT, CDR2 FQNNGV. This CDR3 is 15 amino acids long.

V gene TRBV5-1 combines with J gene TRBJ2-5; maybe TRBD1 (5 bases). CDR1 SGHRS and CDR2 YFSETQ come from the germline V gene. The CDR3 is 15 residues long. With 0 bases removed from V and 1 base from J, the gap between germline ends came to 10 bases. This CDR3 reads CASSLGSGFQETQYF. The DNA of the CDR3 is TGCGCCAGCAGCTTGGGGTCAGGGTTCCAAGAGACCCAGTACTTC.

This clonotype turned up a few times. This chain joins TRBV28 and TRBJ2-7, with 11 bases fitting TRBD1. Losses at the gene ends were 5 bases for V and 2 bases for J; bases not matched to a gene: 8. The CDR3 loop spans 16 amino acids. The germline gives CDR1 MDHEN, CDR2 SYDVKM. As DNA, the CDR3 is TGTGCCAGCAGTCCAGACTTGGGACAGGGGGCCTACGAGCAGTACTTC. Protein: CASSPDLGQGAYEQYF.

The J gene is TRBJ2-3, the V gene TRBV7-9; TRBD2 matches at 10 bases. The germline gives CDR1 SEHNR, CDR2 FQNEAQ (reference sequence). Trimming removed 3 bases from V and 4 bases from J; junction bases left unmatched: 10. The CDR3 extends over 17 amino acids. CDR3 protein: CASSFLSGRDRADTQYF. The CDR3, as DNA: TGTGCCAGCAGCTTTCTGAGCGGGAGGGATAGGGCAGATACGCAGTATTTT.

The chain recombines TRBV14 with TRBJ1-1; D not resolved. The CDR3 consists of 13 residues. With 3 bases removed from V and 5 bases from J, the gap between germline ends came to 10 bases. Germline CDR1 reads SGHDN; CDR2 reads FVKESK. CDR3 loop: CASSQGSWTEAFF. The CDR3 region has the DNA TGTGCCAGCAGCCAGGGATCCTGGACTGAAGCTTTCTTT. Variable domain in full (rest from reference TRBV14 and TRBJ1-1): EAGVTQFPSHSVIEKGQTVTLRCDPISGHDNLYWYRRVMGKEIKFLLHFVKESKQDESGMPNNRFLAERTGGTYSTLKVQPAELEDSGVYFCASSQGSWTEAFFGQGTRLTVV.

Many counts were recorded for this clonotype. This rearrangement joins TRBV6-2 or TRBV6-3 to TRBJ2-7; no definite D call. Trimming removed 4 bases from V and 0 bases from J, with 13 bases in between. This CDR3 region has 15 residues. The germline V gene encodes CDR1 MNHEY and CDR2 SVGEGT. The CDR3 reads CASSSFLGSSYEQYF. In DNA form, the CDR3 reads TGTGCCAGCAGTTCTTTCCTGGGCAGCTCCTACGAGCAGTACTTC.

V gene TRBV7-9 combines with J gene TRBJ1-2; the D is unclear. Trimming took off 0 bases at V and 2 bases at J, with 7 bases between the two ends. Germline assignment: CDR1 SEHNR and CDR2 FQNEAQ (reference sequence). The length of the CDR3 is 14 residues. The CDR3: CASSLAVKNYGYTF. CDR3 bases: TGTGCCAGCAGCTTAGCGGTGAAGAACTATGGCTACACCTTC. Using reference TRBV7-9 and TRBJ1-2 for the parts outside the CDR3, the full variable domain is DTGVSQNPRHKITKRGQNVTFRCDPISEHNRLYWYRQTLGQGPEFLTYFQNEAQLEKSRLLSDRFSAERPKGSFSTLEIQRTEQGDSAMYLCASSLAVKNYGYTFGSGTRLTVV.

This clonotype was observed a few times. The chain links TRBV2 to TRBJ2-2; D unclear. CDR3 size: 15 residues. The V and J ends lost 1 base and 4 bases respectively, with 10 bases between them. The germline V gene has CDR1 SNHLY and CDR2 FYNNEI. The CDR3 reads CASSEDHFITGELFF. The CDR3 DNA reads TGTGCCAGCAGTGAAGATCATTTTATCACCGGGGAGCTGTTTTTT.

To note about this clonotype: At one end the junction does not follow the germline gene, possibly because of a read error. This chain joins TRBV15 and TRBJ2-4, with 7 bases lining up with TRBD2. CDR1 is LNHNV and CDR2 is YYDKDF in the germline V gene (reference sequence). The CDR3 totals 13 residues. CDR3 in amino acids: CATRLRGENIQYF. Here the CDR3 DNA reads TGTGCCACCAGGCTTCGGGGGGAAAACATACAGTACTTC.

This clonotype turned up a few times. CDR3 DNA: TGTGCCAGCAGCTTCCGTAGGACAGGGACCTACAATGAGCAGTTCTTC. Protein sequence: CASSFRRTGTYNEQFF. V usage is TRBV7-2 and J usage is TRBJ2-1, with TRBD1 matching over 8 bases. Germline loops: CDR1 SGHTA, CDR2 FQGNSA. V lost 3 bases to trimming and J lost 2 bases; unmatched junction nucleotides: 6. This CDR3 region has 16 residues.

The V gene is TRBV5-1, the J gene TRBJ2-7; D is unclear. The ends were cut back, 2 bases at V and 3 bases at J, with 12 bases in the middle. Germline V gene data show CDR1 as SGHRS and CDR2 as YFSETQ. This CDR3 has 14 amino acids. In nucleotides, the CDR3 is TGCGCCAGCAGCTTTTTAGAGCCCGGCTACGAGCAGTACTTC. Translated, it gives CASSFLEPGYEQYF.

The chain has TRBV6-1 and TRBJ2-1; 7 bases fit TRBD2. The CDR3 extends over 15 amino acids. Germline trimming cut 8 bases from V and 3 bases from J; bases unmatched to any gene: 10. Germline V gives CDR1 MNHNS, CDR2 SASEGT. The CDR3 DNA is TGTGCCAGCCTGGGAATAGCGGGCGTCTACAATGAGCAGTTCTTC. It is translated as CASLGIAGVYNEQFF.

CDR3 residues: CASAFDREPQNTQYF. In DNA form, the CDR3 reads TGTGCCAGCGCTTTTGATAGGGAACCGCAGAATACGCAGTATTTT. The V call is TRBV12-3 or TRBV12-4, the J call TRBJ2-3; no clear D. V was cut by 8 bases and J by 7 bases, with 22 bases left in between. This CDR3 has 15 amino acids.

This clonotype appeared a few times. The chain employs TRBV9 and TRBJ2-3; TRBD2 aligns across 13 bases. The CDR3 is 16 amino acids. From germline, CDR1 is SGDLS and CDR2 YYNGEE. J gave up 6 bases and V 4 bases, and 8 bases lay outside the gene matches. CDR3 nucleotide sequence: TGTGCCAGCAGCCCGGGGACTAGCGGGAATCAGGATACGCAGTATTTT. Translating it yields CASSPGTSGNQDTQYF. The variable domain in full, completed from reference TRBV9 and TRBJ2-3, reads DSGVTQTPKHLITATGQRVTLRCSPRSGDLSVYWYQQSLDQGLQFLIQYYNGEERAKGNILERFSAQQFPDLHSELNLSSLELGDSALYFCASSPGTSGNQDTQYFGPGTRLTVL.

The rearrangement links TRBV4-2 to TRBJ2-1, with 7 bases that match TRBD2. Germline assignment: CDR1 LGHNA and CDR2 YNFKEQ. This CDR3 has 17 residues. V shed 0 bases and J 5 bases; nucleotides not matched to a gene: 10. The CDR3 DNA sequence: TGTGCCAGCAGCCAAGATCGCCGCGGGAGCGGTGACAATGAGCAGTTCTTC. Amino acids: CASSQDRRGSGDNEQFF.